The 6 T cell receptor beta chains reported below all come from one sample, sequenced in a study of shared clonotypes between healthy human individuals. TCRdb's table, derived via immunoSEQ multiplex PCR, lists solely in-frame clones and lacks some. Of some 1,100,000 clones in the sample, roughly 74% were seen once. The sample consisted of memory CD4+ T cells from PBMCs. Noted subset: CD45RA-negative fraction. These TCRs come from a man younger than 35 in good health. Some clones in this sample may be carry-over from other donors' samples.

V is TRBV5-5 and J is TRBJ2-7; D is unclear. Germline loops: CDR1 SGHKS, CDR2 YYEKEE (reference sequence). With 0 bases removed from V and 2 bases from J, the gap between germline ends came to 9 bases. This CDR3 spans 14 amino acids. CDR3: CASSLAAQPYEQYF. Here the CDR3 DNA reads TGTGCCAGCAGCTTGGCCGCCCAACCCTACGAGCAGTACTTC.

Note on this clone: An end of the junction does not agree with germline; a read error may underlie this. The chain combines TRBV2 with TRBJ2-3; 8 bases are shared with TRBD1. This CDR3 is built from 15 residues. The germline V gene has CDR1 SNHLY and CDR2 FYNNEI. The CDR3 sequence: CASREAGQGQDTQYF. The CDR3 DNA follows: TGTGCCAGCAGGGAAGCCGGACAGGGCCAAGATACGCAGTATTTT.

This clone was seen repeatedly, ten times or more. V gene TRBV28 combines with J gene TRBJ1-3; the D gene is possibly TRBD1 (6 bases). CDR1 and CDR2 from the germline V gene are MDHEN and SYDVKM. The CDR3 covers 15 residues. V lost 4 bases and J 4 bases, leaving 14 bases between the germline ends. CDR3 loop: CASSYRAVRGNTIYF. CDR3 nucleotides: TGTGCCAGCAGTTACAGGGCGGTCCGGGGAAACACCATATATTTT.

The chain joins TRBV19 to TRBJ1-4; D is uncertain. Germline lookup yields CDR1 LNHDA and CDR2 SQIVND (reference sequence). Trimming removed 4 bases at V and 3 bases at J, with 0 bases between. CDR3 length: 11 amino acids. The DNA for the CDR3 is TGTGCCAGTAGTACTAATGAAAAACTGTTTTTT. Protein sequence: CASSTNEKLFF.

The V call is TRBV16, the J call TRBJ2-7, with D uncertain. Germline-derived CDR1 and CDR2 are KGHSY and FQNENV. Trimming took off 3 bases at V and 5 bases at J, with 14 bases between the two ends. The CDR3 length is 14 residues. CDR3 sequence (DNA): TGTGCCAGCAGCCATACGTTGGGTCCCCACGAGCAGTACTTC. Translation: CASSHTLGPHEQYF.

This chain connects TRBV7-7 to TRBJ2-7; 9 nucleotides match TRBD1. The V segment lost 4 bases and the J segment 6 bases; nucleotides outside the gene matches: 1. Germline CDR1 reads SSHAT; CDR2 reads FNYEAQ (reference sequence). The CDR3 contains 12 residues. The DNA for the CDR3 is TGTGCCAGCAGCTCGGGACAGGGCGAGCAGTACTTC. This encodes CASSSGQGEQYF. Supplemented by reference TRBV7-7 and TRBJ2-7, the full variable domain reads GAGVSQSPRYKVTKRGQDVTLRCDPISSHATLYWYQQALGQGPEFLTYFNYEAQPDKSGLPSDRFSAERPEGSISTLTIQRTEQRDSAMYRCASSSGQGEQYFGPGTRLTVT.